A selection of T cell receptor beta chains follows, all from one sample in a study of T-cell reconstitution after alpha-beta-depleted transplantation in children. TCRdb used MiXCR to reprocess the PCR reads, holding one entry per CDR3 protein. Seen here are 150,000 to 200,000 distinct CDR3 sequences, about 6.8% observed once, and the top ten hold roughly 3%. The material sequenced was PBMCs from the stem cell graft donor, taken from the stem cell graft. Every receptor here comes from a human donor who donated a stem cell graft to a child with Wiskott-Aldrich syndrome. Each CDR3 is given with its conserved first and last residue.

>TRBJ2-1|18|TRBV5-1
CASSLSNGRVNSYNEQFF
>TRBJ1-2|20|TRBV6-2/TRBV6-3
CASSSWAEILIGHARYGYTF
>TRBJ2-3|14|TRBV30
CAAYDRSKADTQYF
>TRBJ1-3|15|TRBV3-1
CASLDRGSSGNTIYF
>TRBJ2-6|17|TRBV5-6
CASSLGQGVSGANVLTF
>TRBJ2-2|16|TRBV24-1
CATSDTSGLLTGELFF
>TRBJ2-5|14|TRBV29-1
CSVDPLAGHETQYF
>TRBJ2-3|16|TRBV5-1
CASSSLGTGSTDTQYF
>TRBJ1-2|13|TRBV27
CASTPAQGHGYTF
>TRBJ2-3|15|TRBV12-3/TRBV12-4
CASSPRDILADTQYF
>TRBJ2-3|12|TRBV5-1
CASSPERDTQYF
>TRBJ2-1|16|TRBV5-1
CASSLGVVVGGDEQFF
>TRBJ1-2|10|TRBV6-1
CASSEEGYTF
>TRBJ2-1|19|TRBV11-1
CASSLSKTAGGLVDNEQFF
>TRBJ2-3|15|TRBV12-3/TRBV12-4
CASRGDRGTADTQYF
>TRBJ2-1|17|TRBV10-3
CAISESNPGNSYNEQFF
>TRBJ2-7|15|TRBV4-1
CASSQGPGFLYEQYF
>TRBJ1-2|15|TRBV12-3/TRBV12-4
CASSRTGNPTYGYTF
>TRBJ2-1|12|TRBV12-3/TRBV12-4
CASRGGSNEQFF
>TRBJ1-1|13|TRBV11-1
CASSPYAGFTAFF
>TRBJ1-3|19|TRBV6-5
CASSYLRPNLDRGQNTIYF
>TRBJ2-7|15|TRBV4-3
CASSQGETGGWEQYF
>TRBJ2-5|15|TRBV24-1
CATRGTGGADKTQYF
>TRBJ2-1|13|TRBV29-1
CSVVGVGYNEQFF
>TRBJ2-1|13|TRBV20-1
CSCLTSSYNEQFF
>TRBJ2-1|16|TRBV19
CASSTSRAGEGDEQFF
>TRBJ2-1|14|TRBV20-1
CSSHRSHSDNEQFF
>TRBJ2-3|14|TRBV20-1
CSAHGLGTSDTQYF
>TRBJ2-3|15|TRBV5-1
CASSTQGKEADTQYF
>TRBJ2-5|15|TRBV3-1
CASSQNPGTEETQYF
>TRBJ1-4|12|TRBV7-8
CASSPSDRRLFF
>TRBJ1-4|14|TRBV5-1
CASSPDRAPGELFF
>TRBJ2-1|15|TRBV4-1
CASSQERGGYNEQFF
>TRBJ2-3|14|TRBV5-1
CASKDLGGGDTQYF
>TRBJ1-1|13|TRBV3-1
CASSRVLDTEAFF
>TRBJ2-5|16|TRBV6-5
CASSYSGAGVQETQYF
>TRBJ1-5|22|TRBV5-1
CASSSSDTGRTDDNYSNQPQHF
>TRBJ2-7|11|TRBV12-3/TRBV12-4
CASSTIYEQYF
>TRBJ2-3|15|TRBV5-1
CASSFGEVSTDTQYF
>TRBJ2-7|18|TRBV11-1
CASSPRPRGTRPSYEQYF
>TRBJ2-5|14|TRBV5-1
CASSLADRPGTQYF
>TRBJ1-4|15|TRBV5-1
CASSLAAGFNEKLFF
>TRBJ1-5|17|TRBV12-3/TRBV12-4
CASSLGRTGLSNQPQHF
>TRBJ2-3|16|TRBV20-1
CSAPFLRGGSTDTQYF
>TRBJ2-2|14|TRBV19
CASSPKGLTGELFF
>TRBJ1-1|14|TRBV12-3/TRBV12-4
CASSSGAMNTEAFF
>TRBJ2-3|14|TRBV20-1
CSVSRGANTDTQYF
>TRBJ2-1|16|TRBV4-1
CASSQAEALIYNEQFF
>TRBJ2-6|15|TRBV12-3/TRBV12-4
CASSLKGPGANVLTF
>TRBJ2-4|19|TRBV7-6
CASSLASPAPRIDKNIQYF
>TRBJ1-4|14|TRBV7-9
CASSLAEYNEKLFF
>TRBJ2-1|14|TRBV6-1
CASSGLAGSDEQFF
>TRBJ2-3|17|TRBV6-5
CASSSLGVGTSTDTQYF
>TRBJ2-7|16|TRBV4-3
CASSQDLIAGAYEQYF
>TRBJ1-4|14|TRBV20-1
CSAREGGPSEKLFF
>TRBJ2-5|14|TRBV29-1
CSAMPDRTGGTQYF
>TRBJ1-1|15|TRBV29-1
CSVGNRQALDTEAFF